This entry lists 17 T cell receptor beta chains sequenced from one sample in a study of response to subunit inactivated influenza vaccine. TCRdb re-called the RT-PCR reads through MiXCR, storing one row per CDR3 protein. The data show roughly 570,000 distinct CDR3 sequences, with under 15% seen just once and about an eighth held by the top ten. The sample consisted of PBMCs from blood, taken roughly 48 days after vaccination. These receptors came from a man in his forties or fifties who received an inactivated influenza vaccine.

This clonotype turned up a few times. This chain connects TRBV5-1 to TRBJ2-1; maybe TRBD1 (6 bases). The germline V gene has CDR1 SGHRS and CDR2 YFSETQ. Trimming left V 3 bases short and J 5 bases short, with 21 bases between. The CDR3 runs to 17 residues. The CDR3 region has the DNA TGCGCCAGCAGCTCAAGCGGAAGAGGGACATCCGACAATGAGCAGTTCTTC. This gives the protein CASSSSGRGTSDNEQFF.

The V and J genes are TRBV7-2 and TRBJ2-7, with 8 bases identical to TRBD1. Unmatched junction bases numbered 6, after V lost 6 bases and J lost 2 bases. CDR1 and CDR2 (germline): SGHTA, FQGNSA. The CDR3 is made up of 14 amino acids. The CDR3 bases are TGTGCCAGCAGGTCTCGACAGGGGCCCTACGAGCAGTACTTC. This translates into CASRSRQGPYEQYF.

The chain's CDR3 is CASITGTGGVYGYTF. In DNA, the CDR3 is TGTGCCAGCATTACCGGGACAGGGGGCGTCTATGGCTACACCTTC. This chain connects TRBV6-5 to TRBJ1-2, with TRBD1 matching 12 bases. There are 15 residues in the CDR3. The J segment lost 4 bases and the V segment lost 7 bases, leaving 7 bases of the junction unmatched. Germline V gives CDR1 MNHEY, CDR2 SVGAGI.

This clonotype turned up a few times. This chain joins TRBV30 and TRBJ1-1; maybe TRBD1 (5 bases). Trimming took off 0 bases at V and 4 bases at J, with 12 bases between the two ends. CDR3 size: 14 residues. Germline CDR1 is GTSNPN and CDR2 is SVGIG (reference sequence). CDR3 nucleotide sequence: TGTGCCTGGAGTGTAGGAGAAGGGGTCACTGAAGCTTTCTTT. It codes for CAWSVGEGVTEAFF. The whole variable domain, remainder taken from reference TRBV30 and TRBJ1-1, is SQTIHQWPATLVQPVGSPLSLECTVEGTSNPNLYWYRQAAGRGLQLLFYSVGIGQISSEVPQNLSASRPQDRQFILSSKKLLLSDSGFYLCAWSVGEGVTEAFFGQGTRLTVV.

The rearrangement links TRBV20-1 to TRBJ2-3, with D maybe TRBD1 (5 bases). The CDR3 length is 13 residues. V dropped 1 base and J dropped 4 bases, with 9 bases sitting between them. Germline V gene sequence: CDR1 DFQATT, CDR2 SNEGSKA (reference sequence). The CDR3 loop reads CSARVPGSDTQYF. Written as DNA, the CDR3 is TGCAGTGCTAGAGTCCCAGGGTCAGATACGCAGTATTTT.

This clonotype occurred a few times. The chain uses TRBV5-8 and TRBJ2-2; 15 bases align to TRBD2. CDR3 length: 19 amino acids. Germline-derived CDR1 and CDR2 are SGHTS and YDEGEE. V dropped 0 bases and J dropped 2; count of bases not matched to a gene: 5. The CDR3 DNA follows: TGTGCCAGCAGCTTGGCCGGGACTAGCGGGAGGTTTAACACCGGGGAGCTGTTTTTT. Protein sequence: CASSLAGTSGRFNTGELFF.

This clonotype was counted ten times or more. The gene calls are TRBV28 and TRBJ1-2, with no clear D. This CDR3 is built from 14 residues. Germline lookup yields CDR1 MDHEN and CDR2 SYDVKM. Between the trimmed V and J ends, which lost 5 bases and 8 bases, there was a span of 18 bases. CDR3 coding DNA: TGTGCCAGCAGTCCACCCAGTCGGGGAGGAGGCTACACCTTC. Its protein product is CASSPPSRGGGYTF.

This clonotype was counted a few times. This chain connects TRBV19 to TRBJ2-2; D remains unclear. V lost 8 bases and J 0 bases, leaving 13 bases between the germline ends. The length of the CDR3 is 15 residues. Germline V gives CDR1 LNHDA, CDR2 SQIVND (reference sequence). CDR3 amino acids: CASSLDLTNTGELFF. The DNA of the CDR3 is TGTGCCAGTTCGCTCGACCTTACGAACACCGGGGAGCTGTTTTTT. The full variable domain, rest sourced from reference TRBV19 and TRBJ2-2, is DGGITQSPKYLFRKEGQNVTLSCEQNLNHDAMYWYRQDPGQGLRLIYYSQIVNDFQKGDIAEGYSVSREKKESFPLTVTSAQKNPTAFYLCASSLDLTNTGELFFGEGSRLTVL.

This clonotype was seen only a few times. The CDR3 loop reads CSARDGGRAASTDTQYF. DNA for the CDR3: TGCAGTGCTAGAGACGGCGGGAGGGCCGCCAGCACAGATACGCAGTATTTT. V gene TRBV20-1 combines with J gene TRBJ2-3; 9 nucleotides match TRBD2. This CDR3 has 17 amino acids. CDR1 is DFQATT and CDR2 is SNEGSKA in the germline V gene (reference sequence). The V gene end was trimmed by 0 bases and the J gene end by 0 bases; junction bases not matched to a gene: 7.

The chain recombines TRBV7-9 with TRBJ2-1; 13 nucleotides line up with TRBD2. The CDR3 consists of 16 residues. V shed 2 bases and J 8 bases; nucleotides not matched to a gene: 6. Germline V gene data show CDR1 as SEHNR and CDR2 as FQNEAQ (reference sequence). The CDR3 coding sequence is TGTGCCAGCAGCTTAACTAGCGGGGGGGCCTCACATGAGCAGTTCTTC. Translated, it gives CASSLTSGGASHEQFF.

The chain uses TRBV29-1 and TRBJ2-1; 8 bases map to TRBD2. The CDR3 length is 15 residues. The junction had 10 bases not matched to a gene; V was cut back by 6 bases and J by 3 bases. Germline V gives CDR1 SQVTM, CDR2 ANQGSEA. The CDR3 DNA follows: TGCAGCGTGGGAGGGGCGCGGGAGGACTACAATGAGCAGTTCTTC. This gives the protein CSVGGAREDYNEQFF.

This clonotype was seen at least ten times. The chain has TRBV7-9 and TRBJ1-1; the D gene is possibly TRBD1 (5 bases). Germline V gene sequence: CDR1 SEHNR, CDR2 FQNEAQ (reference sequence). V was cut by 5 bases and J by 1 base, with 11 bases left in between. The CDR3 runs 14 residues. CDR3 residues: CASSPRGRNTEAFF. CDR3 nucleotides: TGTGCCAGCAGCCCAAGGGGTCGGAACACTGAAGCTTTCTTT.

Details on this clonotype: An end of the junction differs from the germline gene, which may be a read error. The rearrangement joins TRBV15 to TRBJ1-4, with 12 bases that match TRBD1. The CDR3 is 15 residues long. Germline CDR1 reads LNHNV; CDR2 reads YYDKDF (reference sequence). The CDR3 spells CATIPGQGAGEKLYF. The CDR3 coding sequence is TGTGCCACCATCCCGGGACAGGGGGCAGGCGAAAAACTGTATTTT.

The V and J genes are TRBV29-1 and TRBJ2-1; D ambiguous. The CDR3 consists of 12 residues. V lost 7 bases, J lost 0 bases, and 7 bases lay in between. Germline V CDR1 and CDR2: SQVTM, ANQGSEA. CDR3 coding DNA: TGCAGCGGGAGCCCCTCCTACAATGAGCAGTTCTTC. Translating it yields CSGSPSYNEQFF.

The chain employs TRBV12-3 or TRBV12-4 and TRBJ2-7; D gene unclear. The CDR3 contains 12 residues. V lost 5 bases to trimming and J lost 6 bases, with 11 bases between them. The CDR3 DNA follows: TGTGCCAGCAGTCCCTCGGTGGGCGAGCAGTACTTC. Amino acid sequence: CASSPSVGEQYF.

This chain connects TRBV6-1 to TRBJ1-4; 10 bases agree with TRBD1. V lost 6 bases and J lost 6; bases outside the gene matches: 7. The CDR3 sequence is 15 residues long. The germline CDR1 and CDR2 sequences are MNHNS and SASEGT. In DNA, the CDR3 is TGTGCCAGCAGAACAAGGGACAGGGGACATGAAAAACTGTTTTTT. Protein: CASRTRDRGHEKLFF.

V and J are TRBV7-8 and TRBJ2-3; D is undetermined. Germline V gene lookup returns CDR1 SGHVS and CDR2 FQNEAQ. The CDR3 covers 12 residues. V was pared by 5 bases and J by 10 bases, with 13 bases between. The CDR3 region has the DNA TGTGCCAGCAGCGGGCCGCAAGTAGCGCAGTATTTT. It encodes CASSGPQVAQYF.